Listed here are 28 T cell receptor beta chains from one sample, sequenced in a study of radiation and T cells in renal cell carcinoma. The assay was immunoSEQ multiplex PCR, and TCRdb's table has in-frame clones only and misses some. The repertoire holds 25,000 to 40,000 clones, 81% seen once, with about 33% in the top ten. Documented time point: blood 4 weeks post-SBRT, at nephrectomy. Regarding treatment: 15 Gy SBRT to primary tumor, nephrectomy 4 weeks later. This material consisted of blood, taken from a patient whose treatment included radiotherapy and nephrectomy. The source is a man between 60 and 70 years old with renal cell carcinoma.

The chain joins TRBV5-1 to TRBJ2-6; TRBD2 is a possible D gene (6 bases). The germline V gene encodes CDR1 SGHRS and CDR2 YFSETQ. Trimming took 2 bases from V and 9 from J, leaving 12 bases between them. The CDR3 length is 14 residues. CDR3 sequence: CASSFVGEVNVLTF. The CDR3 region has the DNA TGCGCCAGCAGCTTTGTGGGGGAGGTCAACGTCCTGACTTTC.

This chain connects TRBV5-1 to TRBJ1-2, with no clear D. Per germline, CDR1 SGHRS and CDR2 YFSETQ. The germline V and J ends were trimmed by 5 bases and 2 bases, with 13 bases remaining between them. This CDR3 has 14 amino acids. The CDR3 reads CASRLGPGNYGYTF. CDR3 in DNA: TGCGCCAGCAGACTAGGACCCGGCAACTATGGCTACACCTTC.

Concerning this clone: One end of the junction is discordant with germline, which a read error may explain. The CDR3 DNA reads as TGTGCTAGCAGTCGTTCCTCTGGGGCCAACGTCCTGACTTTC. Amino acids: CASSRSSGANVLTF. The chain links TRBV7-7 to TRBJ2-6; D is unresolved. The CDR3 totals 14 residues. In germline, CDR1 is SSHAT, CDR2 FNYEAQ (reference sequence).

The chain links TRBV11-2 to TRBJ1-2, with a tentative D call TRBD1 (6 bases). The length of the CDR3 is 14 residues. V was cut by 3 bases and J by 3 bases, with 11 bases left in between. Germline V CDR1 and CDR2: SGHAT, FQNNGV. CDR3 region: CASSFRRGDYGYTF. DNA of the CDR3: TGTGCCAGCAGCTTCCGTAGGGGGGACTATGGCTACACCTTC.

In this sample, this clone turned up a few times. The chain has TRBV5-6 and TRBJ2-1, with D possibly TRBD2 on 5 matching bases. Germline CDR1 is SGHDT and CDR2 is YYEEEE. The CDR3 is made up of 15 amino acids. V lost 2 bases and J lost 0, with 9 bases in between. CDR3 in amino acids: CASSFLASSYNEQFF. CDR3 nucleotide sequence: TGTGCCAGCAGCTTTTTAGCGAGCTCCTACAATGAGCAGTTCTTC.

The rearrangement uses TRBV15 and TRBJ2-6; 7 bases line up with TRBD1. CDR3 length: 16 amino acids. Unmatched junction bases numbered 2, after V lost 3 bases and J lost 0 bases. CDR1 LNHNV and CDR2 YYDKDF come from the germline V gene (reference sequence). The CDR3 loop is CATSSSGGSGANVLTF. The CDR3 nucleotides read TGTGCCACCAGCAGCTCAGGGGGCTCTGGGGCCAACGTCCTGACTTTC.

The chain employs TRBV7-9 and TRBJ2-6; TRBD2 matches 8 bases. The junction had 12 bases not matched to a gene; V was cut back by 8 bases and J by 0 bases. Germline CDR1 SEHNR, CDR2 FQNEAQ (reference sequence). The CDR3 spans 18 residues. This CDR3 is CASQPRGLALSGANVLTF. Here the CDR3 DNA reads TGTGCCAGCCAACCCCGTGGACTAGCTCTCTCTGGGGCCAACGTCCTGACTTTC.

There are a few counts of this clone. The V call is TRBV30, the J call TRBJ1-5; D gene ambiguous. V was trimmed by 1 base and J by 4 bases, leaving 11 bases between them. The germline CDR1 and CDR2 sequences are GTSNPN and SVGIG (reference sequence). The length of the CDR3 is 14 residues. The CDR3 region is CAWSAPGDNQPQHF. CDR3 bases: TGTGCCTGGAGTGCCCCAGGAGATAATCAGCCCCAGCATTTT.

This chain joins TRBV20-1 and TRBJ2-7, with unresolved D. Trimming pared 3 bases from V and 5 bases from J, leaving 8 bases between. Germline lookup yields CDR1 DFQATT and CDR2 SNEGSKA (reference sequence). There are 11 residues in the CDR3. The CDR3 spells CSASIEDEQYF. The CDR3 nucleotides read TGCAGTGCTAGTATAGAGGACGAGCAGTACTTC.

The chain has TRBV6-1 and TRBJ2-7; TRBD1 might be the D (5 bases). This CDR3 region has 13 residues. Germline CDR1 MNHNS, CDR2 SASEGT. V lost 7 bases to trimming and J lost 3 bases, with 13 bases between them. The chain's CDR3 is CASKGLRIYEQYF. The DNA of the CDR3 is TGTGCCAGCAAGGGGCTGCGAATCTACGAGCAGTACTTC.

Judged by abundance, this clone is medium-sized (0.01 to 0.1%). This chain uses TRBV7-9 with TRBJ1-2, with D unclear. The CDR3 consists of 14 residues. The germline V and J ends were trimmed by 4 bases and 0 bases, with 9 bases remaining between them. In germline, CDR1 is SEHNR, CDR2 FQNEAQ (reference sequence). The DNA for the CDR3 is TGTGCCAGCAGCTCGGGAGCAGCTAACTATGGCTACACCTTC. It codes for CASSSGAANYGYTF.

V and J are TRBV2 and TRBJ2-7; tentatively, D is TRBD1 (5 bases). The CDR3 extends over 14 amino acids. V lost 8 bases to trimming and J lost 6 bases, with 20 bases between them. CDR1 SNHLY and CDR2 FYNNEI come from the germline V gene. As DNA, the CDR3 is TGTGCCAGCTCCAGGGAAAAACAGGTTTCCGAGCAGTACTTC. Translated, it gives CASSREKQVSEQYF. The entire variable domain, with the rest obtained from reference TRBV2 and TRBJ2-7, is as follows: EPEVTQTPSHQVTQMGQEVILRCVPISNHLYFYWYRQILGQKVEFLVSFYNNEISEKSEIFDDQFSVERPDGSNFTLKIRSTKLEDSAMYFCASSREKQVSEQYFGPGTRLTVT.

CDR3 sequence reads: CASSFTGELFF. The CDR3 coding sequence is TGTGCCAGCAGCTTCACCGGGGAGCTGTTTTTT. The chain employs TRBV7-8 and TRBJ2-2; D not resolved. V gave up 3 bases and J gave up 4 bases, with 0 bases separating them. Per germline, CDR1 SGHVS and CDR2 FQNEAQ. The CDR3 spans 11 residues.

The chain couples TRBV11-2 to TRBJ2-7; D possibly corresponds to TRBD2 (6 bases). Trimming took off 0 bases at V and 1 base at J, with 7 bases between the two ends. CDR1 is SGHAT and CDR2 is FQNNGV in the germline V gene. The CDR3 consists of 14 residues. CDR3: CASSLESGSYEQYF. CDR3 in DNA: TGTGCCAGCAGCTTAGAGAGCGGGTCCTACGAGCAGTACTTC.

The CDR3 region is CASSLGGQGVQPQHF. The CDR3 DNA reads TGCGCCAGCAGCTTGGGAGGACAGGGTGTTCAGCCCCAGCATTTT. This chain links TRBV5-1 with TRBJ1-5, with 8 nucleotides matching TRBD1. Trimming cost V 0 bases and J 6 bases; bases outside gene matches: 5. Germline lookup yields CDR1 SGHRS and CDR2 YFSETQ. There are 15 residues in the CDR3.

The chain combines TRBV18 with TRBJ2-7; 10 bases match TRBD2. Trimming at V came to 2 bases and at J to 4 bases, leaving 2 bases not matched to a gene. Germline loops: CDR1 KGHSH, CDR2 LQKENI. The CDR3 covers 14 residues. The DNA of the CDR3 is TGTGCCAGCTCACCATCAGCGGGAGGGTACGAGCAGTACTTC. Its protein is CASSPSAGGYEQYF.

The chain combines TRBV4-1 with TRBJ2-5; D call uncertain. The closer fit of TRBJ2-7 to the DNA end suggests the J call may be wrong. The CDR3 runs 14 residues. The germline V gene encodes CDR1 MGHRA and CDR2 YSYEKL. The CDR3 loop reads CASSRTASSYEQYF. CDR3 bases: TGCGCCAGCAGCCGCACGGCGAGCTCCTACGAGCAGTACTTC.

This clone was seen just once. The chain couples TRBV4-3 to TRBJ1-4; no firm D call. V was trimmed by 4 bases and J by 3 bases, leaving 15 bases between them. This CDR3 comprises 16 residues. Per germline, CDR1 LGHNA and CDR2 YSLEER. The CDR3 region is CASSPLMTNPNEKLFF. The CDR3, as DNA: TGCGCCAGCAGCCCCCTAATGACAAACCCTAATGAAAAACTGTTTTTT.

This rearrangement joins TRBV9 to TRBJ2-2, with D perhaps TRBD2 (5 bases). The germline V gene encodes CDR1 SGDLS and CDR2 YYNGEE. This CDR3 is 17 amino acids long. V was trimmed by 0 bases and J by 4 bases, leaving 16 bases between them. The CDR3 region is CASSVDFGVYGTGELFF. In nucleotides, the CDR3 is TGTGCCAGCAGCGTAGATTTCGGGGTATATGGCACCGGGGAGCTGTTTTTT.

This rearrangement joins TRBV27 to TRBJ1-1, with D maybe TRBD1 (6 bases). CDR1 MNHEY and CDR2 SMNVEV come from the germline V gene (reference sequence). V lost 2 bases, J lost 5 bases, and 18 bases lay in between. This CDR3 is 16 amino acids long. The CDR3 reads CASSLRAGGARTEAFF. In nucleotides, the CDR3 is TGTGCCAGCAGTTTAAGAGCGGGGGGGGCGCGGACTGAAGCTTTCTTT.

This clone was seen just once. The chain is built from TRBV10-1 and TRBJ2-1; TRBD2 agrees at 7 bases. Germline CDR1 and CDR2: WNHNN and SYGVQD (reference sequence). The CDR3 runs 15 residues. V lost 6 bases to trimming and J lost 2 bases; unmatched junction nucleotides: 7. The CDR3 sequence is CASSPTSAPYNEQFF. CDR3 nucleotide sequence: TGCGCCAGCAGCCCCACTAGCGCACCCTACAATGAGCAGTTCTTC.

The V and J genes are TRBV7-9 and TRBJ2-7; 7 nucleotides line up with TRBD2. The CDR3 totals 14 residues. The V gene end was trimmed by 5 bases and the J gene end by 1 base; junction bases not matched to a gene: 5. Germline CDR1 and CDR2: SEHNR and FQNEAQ (reference sequence). The CDR3 DNA reads TGTGCCAGCAGCCTAAGCGGGATTTCCTACGAGCAGTACTTC. Translating it yields CASSLSGISYEQYF.

This rearrangement joins TRBV6-5 to TRBJ2-5; 11 positions match TRBD2. The J call may be faulty, since TRBJ2-7 better matches the DNA end. Germline loops: CDR1 MNHEY, CDR2 SVGAGI. This CDR3 comprises 15 residues. The CDR3 DNA is TGTGCCAGCAGCCTACTAGCGGGAGATTCCTACGAGCAGTACTTC. It translates to CASSLLAGDSYEQYF.

This chain links TRBV4-1 with TRBJ2-1; D is ambiguous. The CDR3 has 17 amino acids. V was cut by 0 bases and J by 0 bases, with 12 bases left in between. Germline CDR1 and CDR2: MGHRA and YSYEKL. CDR3 sequence reads: CASSQDLRSGSYNEQFF. The CDR3 DNA is TGCGCCAGCAGCCAAGATCTCAGGTCGGGCTCCTACAATGAGCAGTTCTTC.

The chain is built from TRBV18 and TRBJ2-1, with 10 bases identical to TRBD2. J lost 5 bases, V lost 6 bases, and 1 base had no gene match. CDR1 KGHSH and CDR2 LQKENI come from the germline V gene. The CDR3 has 13 amino acids. The CDR3 coding sequence is TGTGCCAGCTCCGGACTAGCGGACAATGAGCAGTTCTTC. Translated, it gives CASSGLADNEQFF. Looking up the rest from reference TRBV18 and TRBJ2-1 gives the full variable domain: NAGVMQNPRHLVRRRGQEARLRCSPMKGHSHVYWYRQLPEEGLKFMVYLQKENIIDESGMPKERFSAEFPKEGPSILRIQQVVRGDSAAYFCASSGLADNEQFFGPGTRLTVL.

This clone was counted at least ten times. V and J are TRBV19 and TRBJ2-7; D possibly uses TRBD1 or TRBD2 (7 bases each). Germline CDR1 is LNHDA and CDR2 is SQIVND (reference sequence). V was shortened by 10 bases and J by 6 bases, with 22 bases between the two germline ends. The CDR3 has 14 residues. CDR3 sequence reads: CATQAGDSSFEQYF. CDR3 DNA sequence: TGTGCCACCCAGGCGGGGGACAGCAGCTTCGAGCAGTACTTC.

The rearrangement links TRBV14 to TRBJ1-5, with D perhaps matching TRBD1 (5 bases). V shed 2 bases and J shed 4 bases, with 6 bases lying between them. Germline CDR1 is SGHDN and CDR2 is FVKESK. This CDR3 has 13 residues. This CDR3 is CASSQSGNQPQHF. CDR3 DNA sequence: TGTGCCAGCAGCCAATCAGGGAATCAGCCCCAGCATTTT.

V usage is TRBV2 and J usage is TRBJ1-1; tentatively, D is TRBD1 (5 bases). From germline, CDR1 is SNHLY and CDR2 FYNNEI. V was cut by 6 bases and J by 3 bases, with 17 bases left in between. This CDR3 comprises 15 residues. In nucleotides, the CDR3 is TGTGCCAGCAGACCTAGGACGGAGGGACACACTGAAGCTTTCTTT. It translates to CASRPRTEGHTEAFF.